These 6 T cell receptor beta chains were all obtained from the same sample, sequenced in a study of beta chain features in type 1 diabetes. Every bit of the isolated RNA underwent reverse transcription, so sequencing read expressed TCRB transcripts. Generated by immunoSEQ multiplex PCR, the TCRdb table keeps only in-frame clones and is missing some. The sample consists of 200,000 to 250,000 clones, approximately 70% of them appearing once. Sequenced: naive CD4+ T cells from blood. All receptors derive from a man aged 25-45 years in good health.

This sequence joins TRBV10-3 and TRBJ2-1; D unresolved. Trimming cost V 0 bases and J 6 bases, with 12 bases left between them. The CDR3 is 15 amino acids. The germline CDR1 and CDR2 sequences are ENHRY and SYGVKD. The CDR3: CAISESETSRNEQFF. The CDR3 nucleotides read TGTGCCATCAGTGAGTCAGAGACCAGCCGCAATGAGCAGTTCTTC.

This chain connects TRBV21-1 to TRBJ2-5; the table's D call, TRBD2, has no DNA check behind it. TRBV21-1 counts as a pseudogene. This CDR3 has 18 amino acids. The CDR3 sequence is CAGGHWLAGRHYQETQYF. CDR3 sequence (DNA): TGTGCCGGGGGGCATTGGCTAGCGGGGAGACACTACCAAGAGACCCAGTACTTC.

The gene calls are TRBV30 and TRBJ2-1; 8 nucleotides agree with TRBD1. Germline CDR1 reads GTSNPN; CDR2 reads SVGIG (reference sequence). The CDR3 consists of 15 residues. Losses at the gene ends were 0 bases for V and 3 bases for J; bases not matched to a gene: 4. CDR3 coding DNA: TGTGCCTGGAGTGTACAAACAGGGGGCTACAATGAGCAGTTCTTC. Its protein product is CAWSVQTGGYNEQFF.

The V and J genes are TRBV25-1 and TRBJ1-5; D not certain. The germline V gene has CDR1 MGHDK and CDR2 SYGVNS. This CDR3 has 8 residues. CDR3 sequence reads: CTNQPQHF. The CDR3 coding sequence is TGTACTAATCAGCCCCAGCATTTT.

This sequence joins TRBV5-1 and TRBJ2-5; D possibly corresponds to TRBD2 (6 bases). Trimming removed 2 bases from V and 1 base from J, with 12 bases in between. The CDR3 length is 15 residues. Germline CDR1 SGHRS, CDR2 YFSETQ. The CDR3 coding sequence is TGCGCCAGCAGCTTCGGGACTGGGCGCCAAGAGACCCAGTACTTC. As protein: CASSFGTGRQETQYF.

The rearrangement uses TRBV2 and TRBJ2-3; D call uncertain. V gave up 5 bases and J gave up 2 bases, with 8 bases separating them. Germline V gives CDR1 SNHLY, CDR2 FYNNEI. The CDR3 is 13 amino acids. DNA of the CDR3: TGTGCCAGCAGTATGTTAGACACAGATACGCAGTATTTT. Its translation: CASSMLDTDTQYF.